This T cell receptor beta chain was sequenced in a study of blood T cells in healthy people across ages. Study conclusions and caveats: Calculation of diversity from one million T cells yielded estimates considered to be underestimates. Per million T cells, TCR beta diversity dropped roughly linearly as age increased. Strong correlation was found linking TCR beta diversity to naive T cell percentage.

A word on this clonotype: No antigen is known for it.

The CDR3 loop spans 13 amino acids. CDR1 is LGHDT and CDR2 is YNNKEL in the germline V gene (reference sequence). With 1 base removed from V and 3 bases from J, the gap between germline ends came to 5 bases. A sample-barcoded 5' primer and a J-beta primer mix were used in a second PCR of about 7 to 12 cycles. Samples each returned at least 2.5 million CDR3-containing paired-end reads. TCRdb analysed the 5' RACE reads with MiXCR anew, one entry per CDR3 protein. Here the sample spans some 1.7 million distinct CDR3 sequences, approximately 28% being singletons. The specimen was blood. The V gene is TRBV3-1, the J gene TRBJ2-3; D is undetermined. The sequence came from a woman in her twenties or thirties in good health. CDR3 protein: CASSQAMTDTQYF. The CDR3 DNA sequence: TGTGCCAGCAGCCAAGCAATGACAGATACGCAGTATTTT.